The rows below give T cell receptor beta chains drawn from one sample of a study of shared clonotypes between healthy human individuals. Profiling relied on immunoSEQ multiplex PCR, and the TCRdb table lists in-frame clones only, not all of them. The sample includes around 1.4 million clones, approximately 98.5% of them seen just once. The sequenced material came from naive CD4+ T cells sorted from blood. The receptors originated from a young man in good health. Both conserved end residues are part of each CDR3. The D gene is left open where the match is weak. Rows may omit the clone size; those that give it use once, few, many or a size class.

clone_size,v_call,d_call,j_call,cdr3_nt,cdr3_aa
-,TRBV5-1,-,TRBJ2-5,TGCGCCAGCAGTCAAGACAGCCTCACTGGGAAGACCCAGTACTTC,CASSQDSLTGKTQYF
-,TRBV30,TRBD1,TRBJ1-2,TGTGCCTGGAGTAAAAGCAGGGGGTTCAATGGCTACACCTTC,CAWSKSRGFNGYTF
once,TRBV18,-,TRBJ1-2,TGTGCCAGCTCACCCCAAAACAGGATTAACTATGGCTACACCTTC,CASSPQNRINYGYTF
-,TRBV7-9,TRBD2,TRBJ2-3,TGTGCCAGCAGCTTAGGGACTAGCGGATCCACAGATACGCAGTATTTT,CASSLGTSGSTDTQYF
once,TRBV7-9,TRBD1,TRBJ2-3,TGTGCCAGCAGCGTCTCCGGGACAGCAACAAATACGCAGTATTTT,CASSVSGTATNTQYF
-,TRBV5-5,-,TRBJ2-5,TGTGCCAGCAGCAGAGGGAGTGCAGTGGAGACCCAGTACTTC,CASSRGSAVETQYF
-,TRBV18,-,TRBJ2-7,TGTGCCAGCTCCGCCGGGACTCCCAGCTCCTACGAGCAGTACTTC,CASSAGTPSSYEQYF
-,TRBV5-4,TRBD1,TRBJ1-1,TGTGCCAGCAGCCGCCGACAGGGAGCTAACACTGAAGCTTTCTTT,CASSRRQGANTEAFF
-,TRBV10-1,-,TRBJ2-1,TGCGCCAGCAGTGAGTCGGGACCCTCCTCCAATGAGCAGTTCTTC,CASSESGPSSNEQFF
-,TRBV6-4,-,TRBJ2-5,TGTGCCAGCAGTAGGGGAGAAGGGGAGACCCAGTACTTC,CASSRGEGETQYF
once,TRBV5-1,TRBD1,TRBJ2-3,TGCGCCAGCAGCCCTTCAGGGGGTGAGGTGAATACGCAGTATTTT,CASSPSGGEVNTQYF
-,TRBV7-7,-,TRBJ2-5,TGTGCCAGCAGCCCTCCGGGTACGGGGTCGACCCAGTACTTC,CASSPPGTGSTQYF
-,TRBV9,-,TRBJ2-7,TGTGCCAGCAGCGTAGGCGCTCAAGCCCGAGACTACGAGCAGTACTTC,CASSVGAQARDYEQYF
-,TRBV28,TRBD2,TRBJ2-1,TGTGCCAGCAGTCTCGTAGCGGGAGGTCTGTTCTTC,CASSLVAGGLFF
-,TRBV7-9,TRBD1,TRBJ2-1,TGTGCCAGCAGCTTAGGGGACAGGGGGCGCTCCTACAATGAGCAGTTCTTC,CASSLGDRGRSYNEQFF
-,TRBV28,-,TRBJ2-2,TGTGCCAGCAGTCGGGGCTGGGTGGAGCTGTTTTTT,CASSRGWVELFF
-,TRBV7-2,-,TRBJ1-5,TGTGCCAGCAGCTCGGGGGCCTTTGGGCCCAATCAGCCCCAGCATTTT,CASSSGAFGPNQPQHF
-,TRBV18,TRBD2,TRBJ2-2,TGTGCCAGCTCACCTATCGGGACTAGGCTAGCGGAGCTGTTTTTT,CASSPIGTRLAELFF
-,TRBV27,TRBD1,TRBJ1-1,TGTGCCAGCAGTCACCCGGGACAGTTTAACACTGAAGCTTTCTTT,CASSHPGQFNTEAFF
-,TRBV5-6,-,TRBJ2-7,TGTGCCAGCACCCCCCGAGGACAGTTCTACGAGCAGTACTTC,CASTPRGQFYEQYF
-,TRBV9,-,TRBJ2-3,TGTGCCAGCAGCGGAAACAGGGTAGATACGCAGTATTTT,CASSGNRVDTQYF
-,TRBV5-6,TRBD1,TRBJ1-2,TGTGCCAGCAGCTTGGACGGGACAGGCGGAGGCTACACCTTC,CASSLDGTGGGYTF
-,TRBV6-6,-,TRBJ1-3,TGTGCCAGCAGTTATGGTGGGAACACCATATATTTT,CASSYGGNTIYF
-,TRBV7-2,-,TRBJ2-4,TGTGCCAGCAGCTTAGTAGCCGATTTGGGGGCGGCCAAAAACATTCAGTACTTC,CASSLVADLGAAKNIQYF
once,TRBV7-2,TRBD2,TRBJ2-7,TGTGCCAGCAGCTCCCCGGGGAGACTAGCGCAATCCTACGAGCAGTACTTC,CASSSPGRLAQSYEQYF
-,TRBV7-8,TRBD2,TRBJ2-2,TGTGCCAGCAGCTTACATAGGCTAGCGGGAGTCCCCGGGGAGCTGTTTTTT,CASSLHRLAGVPGELFF
-,TRBV27,TRBD1,TRBJ1-2,TGTGCCAGCAGAGAGCAGGGGGCTAAGGGGGGCTACACCTTC,CASREQGAKGGYTF
-,TRBV27,-,TRBJ2-5,TGTGCCAGCAGTTTAAGGGGCGCGGAGACCCAGTACTTC,CASSLRGAETQYF
once,TRBV11-2,TRBD2,TRBJ2-7,TGTGCCAGCAGCTTAGATCTCAGGCTAGCGGGCCACTACGAGCAGTACTTC,CASSLDLRLAGHYEQYF
-,TRBV10-3,-,TRBJ1-4,TGTGCCATCAGTGTTACGAGGGATAATGAAAAACTGTTTTTT,CAISVTRDNEKLFF
-,TRBV25-1,-,TRBJ2-7,TGTGCCAGCAGTGAACCCCGCCAGGGTGGCGACGAGCAGTACTTC,CASSEPRQGGDEQYF
-,TRBV27,-,TRBJ2-3,TGTGCCAGCAGTTGGGTGGGCACAGATACGCAGTATTTT,CASSWVGTDTQYF
once,TRBV28,TRBD2,TRBJ2-3,TGTGCCAGCAGTTTCCAGTCTAGCGGGAGAAATACGCAGTATTTT,CASSFQSSGRNTQYF
-,TRBV7-8,-,TRBJ1-1,TGTGCCAGCAGCTTAGGAGCAATGAACACTGAAGCTTTCTTT,CASSLGAMNTEAFF
-,TRBV2,TRBD1,TRBJ1-5,TGTGCCAGCAGCGTAGCCGGGACAGGGTATAGCAATCAGCCCCAGCATTTT,CASSVAGTGYSNQPQHF
-,TRBV7-9,-,TRBJ2-1,TGTGCCAGCAGCCTGGATAGCTCCTACAATGAGCAGTTCTTC,CASSLDSSYNEQFF
-,TRBV18,-,TRBJ2-3,TGTGCCACCCAGTCGGGCGGCACAGATACGCAGTATTTT,CATQSGGTDTQYF
-,TRBV7-9,-,TRBJ2-7,TGTGCCAGCAGCTCAAGGGTGGGGGGCCGGCTCGAGCAGTACTTC,CASSSRVGGRLEQYF
-,TRBV19,TRBD1,TRBJ1-5,TGTGCCAGTAACCTCGGACAGGGCCTCAATCAGCCCCAGCATTTT,CASNLGQGLNQPQHF
-,TRBV6-5,-,TRBJ1-2,TGTGCCAGCAGTTATCGGGCAGGGACGAAGGGCTACACCTTC,CASSYRAGTKGYTF
-,TRBV6-5,-,TRBJ2-5,TGTGCCAGCAGTTACATCGCCCGTATGGGGGAGACCCAGTACTTC,CASSYIARMGETQYF
-,TRBV9,TRBD1,TRBJ2-2,TGTGCCAGCAGCGTAGATCTCCAGGGGGCGCTGACCGGGGAGCTGTTTTTT,CASSVDLQGALTGELFF
once,TRBV12-5,-,TRBJ2-2,TGTGCTAGTGGTTTTCTCCCAGGCCCCCGGAACACCGGGGAGCTGTTTTTT,CASGFLPGPRNTGELFF
-,TRBV7-2,TRBD1,TRBJ1-5,TGTGCCAGCAGCTTATTTGGGACAGGGAGTTATCAGCCCCAGCATTTT,CASSLFGTGSYQPQHF
-,TRBV29-1,-,TRBJ2-2,TGCAGCGTTGAAGAGGCCCGGGAGCTGTTTTTT,CSVEEARELFF